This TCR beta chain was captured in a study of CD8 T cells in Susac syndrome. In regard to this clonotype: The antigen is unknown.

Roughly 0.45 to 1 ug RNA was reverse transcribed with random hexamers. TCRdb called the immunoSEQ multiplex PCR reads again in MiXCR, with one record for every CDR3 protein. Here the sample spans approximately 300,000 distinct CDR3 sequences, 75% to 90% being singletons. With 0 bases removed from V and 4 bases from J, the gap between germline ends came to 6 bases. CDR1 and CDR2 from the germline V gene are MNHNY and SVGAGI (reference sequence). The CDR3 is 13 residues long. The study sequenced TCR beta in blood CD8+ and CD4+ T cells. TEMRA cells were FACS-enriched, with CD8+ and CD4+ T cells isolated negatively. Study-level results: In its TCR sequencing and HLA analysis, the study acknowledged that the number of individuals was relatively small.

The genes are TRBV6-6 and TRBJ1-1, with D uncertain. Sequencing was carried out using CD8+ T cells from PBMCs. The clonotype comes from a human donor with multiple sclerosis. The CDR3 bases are TGTGCCAGCAGTTACTCCGAAGGCACTGAAGCTTTCTTT. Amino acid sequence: CASSYSEGTEAFF.